Listed below are T cell receptor beta chains from one sample, sequenced in a study of a mutant IDH1 vaccine in newly diagnosed glioma. Using immunoSEQ multiplex PCR, the repertoire was profiled, and TCRdb retains in-frame clones only, with some absent. The table has roughly 49,000 clones, 85% to 95% seen once. For these receptors, no antigen is known. Sample: PBMCs, taken from a glioma patient whose treatment included an IDH1 peptide vaccine. Receptors were obtained from a middle-aged man with glioma. The CDR3 runs from the conserved cysteine through the conserved F or W. Fields, in order: clone size, D gene, V gene, J gene, CDR3 DNA, CDR3 protein. The D gene is left open where the match is weak. Only some rows state a clone size, as once, few, many or a class for expanded clones.

.,TRBD1,TRBV4-1,TRBJ1-1,TGCGCCAGCAGCCAAGAATCGTATATACAGGGGGCAGGGGGCACTGAAGCTTTCTTT,CASSQESYIQGAGGTEAFF
.,.,TRBV27,TRBJ2-3,TGTGCCAGCAGTTTATCCACAGCCACAGATACGCAGTATTTT,CASSLSTATDTQYF
.,.,TRBV7-8,TRBJ2-2,TGTGCCAGCAGACCCGATCAGGGGCCGGGCACCGGGGAGCTGTTTTTT,CASRPDQGPGTGELFF
once,.,TRBV6-5,TRBJ1-6,TGTGCCAGCAGGGACACTATCTCCTATAATTCACCCCTCCACTTT,CASRDTISYNSPLHF
.,.,TRBV20-1,TRBJ2-1,TGCAGTGCTGGGGACAATGAGCAGTTCTTC,CSAGDNEQFF
.,.,TRBV5-6,TRBJ1-2,TGTGCCAGCAGCTTGACCGGGGCCGCGGGACCTTATGGCTACACCTTC,CASSLTGAAGPYGYTF
.,.,TRBV11-2,TRBJ2-5,TGTGCCAGCAGCTCCTATATTGAGACCCAGTACTTC,CASSSYIETQYF
.,.,TRBV7-3,TRBJ2-3,TGTGCCAGCAGCTTAATATCGGACACAGATACGCAGTATTTT,CASSLISDTDTQYF
.,.,TRBV10-2,TRBJ1-5,TGCGCCAGCAGTCAGAATAGCAATCAGCCCCAGCATTTT,CASSQNSNQPQHF
.,TRBD2,TRBV29-1,TRBJ2-2,TGCAGCGTTGAAGAGGGTAGTGGCGGGGGGGCTTTCACCGGGGAGCTGTTTTTT,CSVEEGSGGGAFTGELFF
.,TRBD2,TRBV5-6,TRBJ2-1,TGTGCCAGCAGCACATTAGGGTGGGAGGGCCGCTCCTACAATGAGCAGTTCTTC,CASSTLGWEGRSYNEQFF
.,TRBD1,TRBV4-2,TRBJ2-7,TGTGCCAGCAGCCCCCGGGACAGAGCCTACGAGCAGTACTTC,CASSPRDRAYEQYF
.,.,TRBV5-6,TRBJ2-7,TGTGCCAGCAGCTTGAGCGGGTCGACCTACGAGCAGTACTTC,CASSLSGSTYEQYF
.,.,TRBV28,TRBJ2-7,TGTGCCAGCAGGGGGGCGGGGTCCTTTTACGAGCAGTACTTC,CASRGAGSFYEQYF
.,TRBD2,TRBV7-6,TRBJ2-3,TGTGCCAGCAGCTTAGGTGGTAGCGGGTACACAGATACGCAGTATTTT,CASSLGGSGYTDTQYF
.,.,TRBV4-2,TRBJ1-5,TGTGCCAGCAGCCACCCCCGAGAGTTAGGACAGCCCCAGCATTTT,CASSHPRELGQPQHF
.,.,TRBV5-4,TRBJ1-3,TGTGCCAGCAGCTACGGACAGGGAAACACCATATATTTT,CASSYGQGNTIYF
.,.,TRBV7-2,TRBJ2-7,TGTGCCATCGGGTACGAGCAGTACTTC,CAIGYEQYF
.,.,TRBV28,TRBJ1-1,TGTGCCAGCAGCCTGACGAGCCGGTGGGGGAACACTGAAGCTTTCTTT,CASSLTSRWGNTEAFF
.,.,TRBV30,TRBJ2-7,TGTGCCTGGATGGTCGCCTTCAGCTCCTACGAGCAGTACTTC,CAWMVAFSSYEQYF
.,.,TRBV9,TRBJ2-1,TGTGCCAGCAGCGTAGCAGAAGGGGCCGCCTACAATGAGCAGTTCTTC,CASSVAEGAAYNEQFF
.,TRBD1,TRBV5-1,TRBJ1-6,TGCGCCAGCAAGTCTGGGACAGGGGGAAATTCACCCCTCCACTTT,CASKSGTGGNSPLHF
.,.,TRBV7-3,TRBJ2-2,TGTGCCAGCAGGTTTACAGGGACCGGGGAGCTGTTTTTT,CASRFTGTGELFF
.,TRBD2,TRBV4-1,TRBJ2-5,TGCGCCAGCAGCCAGGGACTAGCCCGAGGGGGGACCCAGTACTTC,CASSQGLARGGTQYF
.,.,TRBV27,TRBJ1-2,TGTGCCAGCAGTTTCTTTCTAGGCTATGGCTACACCTTC,CASSFFLGYGYTF
.,.,TRBV15,TRBJ1-1,TGTGCCACCAGCAGAACTCCATCAGGGCAGGCTTTCTTT,CATSRTPSGQAFF
.,.,TRBV25-1,TRBJ2-5,TGTGCCAGTAGTTCCCAAGAGACCCAGTACTTC,CASSSQETQYF
.,.,TRBV7-9,TRBJ1-2,TGTGCCAGCAGTTTTGACCAGGGGTTAGGCTACACCTTC,CASSFDQGLGYTF
.,.,TRBV5-6,TRBJ1-2,TGTGCCAGCAGCTTGGGCCCCGGAGTTGGGTCGGGCAATGGCTACACCTTC,CASSLGPGVGSGNGYTF
.,.,TRBV2,TRBJ2-3,TGTGCCAGCAGTGATCACACAGATACGCAGTATTTT,CASSDHTDTQYF
.,.,TRBV18,TRBJ1-5,TGTGCCAGCTCACCATCGGGGGGCCGCAATCAGCCCCAGCATTTT,CASSPSGGRNQPQHF
.,.,TRBV30,TRBJ1-1,TGTGCCTGGAGAATCGTTGGGAGCGAAGCTTTCTTT,CAWRIVGSEAFF
.,.,TRBV9,TRBJ2-1,TGTGCCAGCAGCGTAGGTCCAGGGATCTACAATGAGCAGTTCTTC,CASSVGPGIYNEQFF
.,.,TRBV7-8,TRBJ1-6,TGTGCCACCCGGCGAGGCCGGAATTCACCCCTCCACTTT,CATRRGRNSPLHF
few,TRBD1,TRBV9,TRBJ1-5,TGTGCCAGCAGCGCCGGGGACAGCTATCAGCCCCAGCATTTT,CASSAGDSYQPQHF
.,.,TRBV29-1,TRBJ2-2,TGCAGCGTTGAAAGGACCAGAACCGGGGAGCTGTTTTTT,CSVERTRTGELFF